The 5 T cell receptor beta chains given below trace back to one sample, sequenced in a study of shared clonotypes between healthy human individuals (TCRdb year 2020). Receptor libraries were prepared by the immunoSEQ multiplex PCR assay. This immuneACCESS table, as held by TCRdb, lists in-frame sequences with V and J called but not all clones. Of the missing ones, under half trace to an unresolved V gene in checked studies; the others have no known cause. For this sample the table gives a few million clones, of which approximately 92% were detected only once. 1.5% to 2% of the sample is taken by the ten largest. CD8 naive samples consisted of CD45RO-negative cells that were positively selected for CCR7, yielding a CD45RA+CCR7+ population without TemRA cells. Sequencing was done on a sample of naive CD8+ T cells from PBMCs. Explained via the paper, the cell subset or site label denotes: CD45RA+CCR7+. Receptors originate from a man aged 18 to 29 in good health. Some clones in this sample may be carry-over from other donors' samples.

This clone was seen a handful of times. V gene TRBV27 combines with J gene TRBJ1-1; D possibly corresponds to TRBD1 (5 bases). Germline CDR1 MNHEY, CDR2 SMNVEV (reference sequence). The length of the CDR3 is 14 residues. V gave up 6 bases and J gave up 4 bases, with 15 bases separating them. CDR3 sequence (DNA): TGTGCCAGCAGACCGGGACGGAGGGGCACTGAAGCTTTCTTT. It is translated as CASRPGRRGTEAFF.

In this sample, this clone turned up once. The rearrangement links TRBV6-1 to TRBJ2-7; D is possibly TRBD2 (6 bases). The ends were cut back, 6 bases at V and 4 bases at J, with 13 bases in the middle. This CDR3 region has 13 residues. Per germline, CDR1 MNHNS and CDR2 SASEGT. CDR3 residues: CASSPNGGYEQYF. CDR3 sequence (DNA): TGTGCCAGCAGCCCTAACGGGGGATACGAGCAGTACTTC.

V gene TRBV7-9 combines with J gene TRBJ2-5, with 7 bases matching TRBD1. Germline trimming cut 3 bases from V and 0 bases from J; bases unmatched to any gene: 7. Germline-derived CDR1 and CDR2 are SEHNR and FQNEAQ (reference sequence). The CDR3 sequence is 16 residues long. The CDR3 DNA follows: TGTGCCAGCAGCTTGACACTACAGGGGTACCAAGAGACCCAGTACTTC. As protein: CASSLTLQGYQETQYF.

This rearrangement joins TRBV19 to TRBJ2-1; 7 bases align to TRBD2. The CDR3 length is 10 residues. CDR1 and CDR2 (germline): LNHDA, SQIVND (reference sequence). Losses at the gene ends were 10 bases for V and 10 bases for J; bases not matched to a gene: 4. CDR3 protein: CATLGGEQFF. DNA for the CDR3: TGTGCCACCTTGGGGGGGGAGCAGTTCTTC.

The rearrangement joins TRBV6-5 to TRBJ2-5; 8 nucleotides agree with TRBD2. The J segment lost 5 bases and the V segment lost 0 bases, leaving 5 bases of the junction unmatched. The germline CDR1 and CDR2 sequences are MNHEY and SVGAGI. The CDR3 runs to 15 residues. Written as DNA, the CDR3 is TGTGCCAGCAGTTACTCCCAGCGGGAGCTGGAGACCCAGTACTTC. It specifies CASSYSQRELETQYF.